This T cell receptor beta chain was obtained from a study of CD8 T cells in Susac syndrome. The germline V gene encodes CDR1 SGHNT and CDR2 YYREEE (reference sequence). J was trimmed by 12 bases and V by 3 bases; bases with no gene match: 5. This CDR3 has 13 residues. Notes on this clonotype: No antigen is known for it.

Random hexamers primed reverse transcription of 0.5 to 1 ug RNA. TCRdb independently ran MiXCR on the immunoSEQ multiplex PCR reads; one entry per CDR3 protein. The table lists 170,000 or so distinct CDR3 sequences, 95% to 96% of them singletons, with about 0.13% in the top ten. Study-wide results and caveats: The study acknowledged a relatively small number of individuals in its TCR sequencing and HLA analysis.

The diagnostic criteria were recently defined, and patients with Susac syndrome met them for definite or probable disease. TEMRA cells were FACS-enriched, unlike CD8+ and CD4+ T cells, which were negatively isolated. Material for sequencing was CD4+ T cells from PBMCs. The clonotype was recovered from a human donor with Susac syndrome. The chain combines TRBV5-4 with TRBJ2-1, with TRBD2 identical over 11 bases. The CDR3, as DNA: TGTGCCAGCAGCTCGGCACTAGCGGGAGTGCAGTTCTTC. It yields the protein CASSSALAGVQFF.